This T cell receptor (beta chain) was captured by sequencing in a study of blood T cell repertoires in COVID-19. This clone was detected once. Using immunoSEQ multiplex PCR, the repertoire was profiled, and TCRdb retains in-frame clones only, with some absent. The sample carries approximately 27,000 clones, about 86% recorded once. The V end lost 4 bases, the J end lost 5 bases, and 15 bases lay between the germline ends. Germline V gene data show CDR1 as SGHNT and CDR2 as YYREEE (reference sequence). This CDR3 has 15 amino acids. Sequencing was carried out using peripheral blood. The chain joins TRBV5-4 to TRBJ1-4; D might be TRBD1 (6 bases). The source of this sequence is a man aged 65-85 years with acute or convalescent COVID-19. The CDR3 coding sequence is TGTGCCAGCAGCCGGTCGGGGGGCTCAAATGAAAAACTGTTTTTT. It translates to CASSRSGGSNEKLFF. The whole variable domain, remainder taken from reference TRBV5-4 and TRBJ1-4, is ETGVTQSPTHLIKTRGQQVTLRCSSQSGHNTVSWYQQALGQGPQFIFQYYREEENGRGNFPPRFSGLQFPNYSSELNVNALELDDSALYLCASSRSGGSNEKLFFGSGTQLSVL.